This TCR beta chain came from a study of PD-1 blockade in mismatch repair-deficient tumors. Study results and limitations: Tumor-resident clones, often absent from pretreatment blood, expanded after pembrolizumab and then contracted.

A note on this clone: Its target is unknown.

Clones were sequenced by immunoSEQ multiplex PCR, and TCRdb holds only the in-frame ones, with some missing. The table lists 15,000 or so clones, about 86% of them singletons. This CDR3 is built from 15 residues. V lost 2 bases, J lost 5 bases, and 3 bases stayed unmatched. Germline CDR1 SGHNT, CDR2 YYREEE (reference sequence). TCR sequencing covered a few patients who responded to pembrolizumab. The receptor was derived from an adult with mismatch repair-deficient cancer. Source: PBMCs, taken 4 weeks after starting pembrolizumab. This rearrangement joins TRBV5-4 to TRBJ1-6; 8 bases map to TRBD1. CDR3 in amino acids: CASSFGQGHNSPLHF. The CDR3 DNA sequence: TGTGCCAGCAGCTTTGGACAGGGTCATAATTCACCCCTCCACTTT.